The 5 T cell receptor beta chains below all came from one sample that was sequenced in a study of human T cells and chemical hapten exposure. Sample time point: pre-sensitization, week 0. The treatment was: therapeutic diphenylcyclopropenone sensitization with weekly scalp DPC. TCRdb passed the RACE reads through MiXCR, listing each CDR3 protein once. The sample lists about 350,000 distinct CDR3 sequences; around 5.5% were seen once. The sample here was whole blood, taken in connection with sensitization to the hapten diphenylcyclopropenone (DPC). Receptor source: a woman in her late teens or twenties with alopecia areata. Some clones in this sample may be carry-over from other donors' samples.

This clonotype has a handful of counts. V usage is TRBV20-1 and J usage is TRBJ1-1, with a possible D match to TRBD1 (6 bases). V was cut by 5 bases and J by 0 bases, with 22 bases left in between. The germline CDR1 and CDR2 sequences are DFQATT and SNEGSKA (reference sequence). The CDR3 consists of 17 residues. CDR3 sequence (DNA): TGCAGTGCTGAAGGGGGGGGGCCCGACCACCTGAACACTGAAGCTTTCTTT. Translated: CSAEGGGPDHLNTEAFF.

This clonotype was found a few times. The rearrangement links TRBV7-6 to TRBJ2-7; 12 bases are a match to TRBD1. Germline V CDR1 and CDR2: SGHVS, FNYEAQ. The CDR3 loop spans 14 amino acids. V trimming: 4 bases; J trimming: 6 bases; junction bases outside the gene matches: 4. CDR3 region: CASSSGQGAREQYF. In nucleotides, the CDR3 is TGTGCCAGCAGCTCGGGACAGGGGGCGCGCGAGCAGTACTTC.

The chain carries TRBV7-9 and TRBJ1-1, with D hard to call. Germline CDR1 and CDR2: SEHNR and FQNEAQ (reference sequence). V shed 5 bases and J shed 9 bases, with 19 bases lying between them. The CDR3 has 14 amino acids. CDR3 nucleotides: TGTGCCAGCAGCCCGTCTGGATCCGGGAGGCAAGCTTTCTTT. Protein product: CASSPSGSGRQAFF. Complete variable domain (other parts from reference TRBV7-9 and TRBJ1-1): DTGVSQNPRHKITKRGQNVTFRCDPISEHNRLYWYRQTLGQGPEFLTYFQNEAQLEKSRLLSDRFSAERPKGSFSTLEIQRTEQGDSAMYLCASSPSGSGRQAFFGQGTRLTVV.

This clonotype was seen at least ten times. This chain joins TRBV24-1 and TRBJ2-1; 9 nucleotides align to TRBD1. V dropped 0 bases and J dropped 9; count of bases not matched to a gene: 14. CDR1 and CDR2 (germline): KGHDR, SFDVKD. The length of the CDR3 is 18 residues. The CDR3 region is CATSDLQSPGQGFGEQFF. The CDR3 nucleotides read TGTGCCACCAGTGATTTGCAATCCCCGGGACAGGGCTTTGGTGAGCAGTTCTTC.

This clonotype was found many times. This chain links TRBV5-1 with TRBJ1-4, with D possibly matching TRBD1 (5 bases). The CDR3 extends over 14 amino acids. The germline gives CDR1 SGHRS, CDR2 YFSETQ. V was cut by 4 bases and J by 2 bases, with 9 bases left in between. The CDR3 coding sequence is TGCGCCAGCAGCGCCGACAGCACTAATGAAAAACTGTTTTTT. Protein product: CASSADSTNEKLFF.